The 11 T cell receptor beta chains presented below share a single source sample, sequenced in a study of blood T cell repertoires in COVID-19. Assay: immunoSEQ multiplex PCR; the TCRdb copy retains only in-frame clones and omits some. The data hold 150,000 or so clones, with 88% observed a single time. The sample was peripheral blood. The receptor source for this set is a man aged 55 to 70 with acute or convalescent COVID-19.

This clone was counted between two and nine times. The CDR3 nucleotides read TGTGCCAGTAGTATAGGACAGGCTCTGCAGTACTTC. This translates into CASSIGQALQYF. The chain recombines TRBV19 with TRBJ2-4, with D possibly TRBD1 on 6 matching bases. There are 12 residues in the CDR3. Deletions cut 1 base from V and 13 bases from J, with 11 bases between. Germline loops: CDR1 LNHDA, CDR2 SQIVND (reference sequence).

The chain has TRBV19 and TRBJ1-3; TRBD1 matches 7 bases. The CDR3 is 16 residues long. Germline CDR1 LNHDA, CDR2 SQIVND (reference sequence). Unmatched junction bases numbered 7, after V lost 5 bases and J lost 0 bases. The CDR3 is CASSARTGPSGNTIYF. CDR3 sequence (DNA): TGTGCCAGTAGTGCCCGGACAGGCCCCTCTGGAAACACCATATATTTT.

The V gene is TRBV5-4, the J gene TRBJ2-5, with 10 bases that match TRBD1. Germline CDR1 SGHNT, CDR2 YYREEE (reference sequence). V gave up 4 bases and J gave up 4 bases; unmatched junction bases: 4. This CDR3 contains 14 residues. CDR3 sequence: CASSRQGAGETQYF. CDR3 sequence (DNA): TGTGCCAGCAGCAGACAGGGGGCCGGAGAGACCCAGTACTTC.

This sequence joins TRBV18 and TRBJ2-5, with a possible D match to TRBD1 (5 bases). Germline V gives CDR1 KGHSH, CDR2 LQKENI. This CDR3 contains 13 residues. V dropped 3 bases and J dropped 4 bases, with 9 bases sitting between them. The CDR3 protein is CASSPGRAETQYF. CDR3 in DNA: TGTGCCAGCTCACCTGGCAGGGCAGAGACCCAGTACTTC.

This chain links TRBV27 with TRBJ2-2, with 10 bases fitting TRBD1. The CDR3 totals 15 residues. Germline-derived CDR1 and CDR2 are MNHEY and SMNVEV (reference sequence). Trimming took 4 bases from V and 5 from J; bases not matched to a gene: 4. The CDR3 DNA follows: TGTGCCAGCAGTTCTCGGGACAGGGGAACCGGGGAGCTGTTTTTT. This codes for CASSSRDRGTGELFF.

The CDR3 region has the DNA TGTGCCAGCAGCTTAGCCGGGACAGGGCCCAGTTCACCCCTCCACTTT. Translation gives CASSLAGTGPSSPLHF. The gene calls are TRBV7-6 and TRBJ1-6; TRBD1 agrees at 9 bases. With 0 bases clipped from V and 9 bases from J, the junction kept 6 bases outside the gene matches. This CDR3 has 16 residues. Germline CDR1 and CDR2: SGHVS and FNYEAQ.

The CDR3 coding sequence is TGTGCCATCAGTGACGGGGAGCTTAATGAAAAACTGTTTTTT. It translates to CAISDGELNEKLFF. V is TRBV10-3 and J is TRBJ1-4; unclear D gene. Germline assignment: CDR1 ENHRY and CDR2 SYGVKD. V was cut by 3 bases and J by 4 bases, with 9 bases left in between. This CDR3 spans 14 amino acids.

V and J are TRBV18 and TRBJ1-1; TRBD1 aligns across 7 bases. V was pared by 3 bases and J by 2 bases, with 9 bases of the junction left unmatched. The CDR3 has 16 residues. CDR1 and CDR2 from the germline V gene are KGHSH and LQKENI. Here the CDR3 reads CASSPNQGGPNTEAFF. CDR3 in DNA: TGTGCCAGCTCACCGAACCAAGGGGGCCCCAACACTGAAGCTTTCTTT.

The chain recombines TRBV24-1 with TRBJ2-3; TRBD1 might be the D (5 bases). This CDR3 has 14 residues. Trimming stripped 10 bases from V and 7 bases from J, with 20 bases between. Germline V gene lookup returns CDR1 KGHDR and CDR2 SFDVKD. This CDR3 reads CATQNSGLGNTQYF. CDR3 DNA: TGTGCCACTCAAAATTCAGGGCTGGGGAATACGCAGTATTTT.

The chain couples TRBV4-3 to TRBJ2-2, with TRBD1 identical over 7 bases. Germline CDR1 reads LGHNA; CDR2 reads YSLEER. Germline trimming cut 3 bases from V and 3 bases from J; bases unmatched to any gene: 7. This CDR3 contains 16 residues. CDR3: CASSHHRGYHTGELFF. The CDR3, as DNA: TGCGCCAGCAGCCACCACAGGGGTTATCACACCGGGGAGCTGTTTTTT.

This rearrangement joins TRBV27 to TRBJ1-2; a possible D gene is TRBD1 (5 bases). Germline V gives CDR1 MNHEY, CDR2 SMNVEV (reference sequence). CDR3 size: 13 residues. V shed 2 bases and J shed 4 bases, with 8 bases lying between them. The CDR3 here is CASSLGRAYGYTF. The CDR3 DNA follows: TGTGCCAGCAGTTTAGGCAGGGCCTATGGCTACACCTTC.